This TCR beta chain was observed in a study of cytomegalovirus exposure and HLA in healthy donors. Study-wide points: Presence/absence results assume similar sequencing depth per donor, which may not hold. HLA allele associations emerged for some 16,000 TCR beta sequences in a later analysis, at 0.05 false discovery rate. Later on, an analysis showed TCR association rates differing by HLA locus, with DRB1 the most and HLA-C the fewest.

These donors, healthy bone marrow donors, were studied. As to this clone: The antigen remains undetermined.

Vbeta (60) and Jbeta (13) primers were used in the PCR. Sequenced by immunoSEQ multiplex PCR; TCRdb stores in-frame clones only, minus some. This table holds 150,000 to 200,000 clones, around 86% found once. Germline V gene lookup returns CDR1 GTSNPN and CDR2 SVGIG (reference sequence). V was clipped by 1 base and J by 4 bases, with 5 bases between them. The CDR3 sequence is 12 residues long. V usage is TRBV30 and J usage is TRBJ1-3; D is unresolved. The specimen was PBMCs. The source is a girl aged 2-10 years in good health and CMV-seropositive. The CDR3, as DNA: TGTGCCTGGAGTGATATGGGAAACACCATATATTTT. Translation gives CAWSDMGNTIYF.